This T cell receptor (beta chain) stems from a study of shared clonotypes between healthy human individuals. For this clone: The germline gene is not matched at one end of the junction; a read error may be the cause.

TCRdb's table, derived via immunoSEQ multiplex PCR, lists solely in-frame clones and lacks some. Among hundreds of thousands of clones listed, 95% to 97% were seen once. Sequencing was carried out using naive CD4+ T cells sorted from blood. Subset in this sample: CD45RA+ positively selected. This sequence was found in a woman in her 30s in good health.

CDR3 in DNA: TGCGCCAGCATCTTGACTAGCGGAGGGTACAATGAGCAGTTCTTC. This encodes CASILTSGGYNEQFF. The V gene is TRBV5-1, the J gene TRBJ2-1; TRBD2 matches at 9 bases. This CDR3 is 15 amino acids long. Germline V gene lookup returns CDR1 SGHRS and CDR2 YFSETQ. The whole variable domain, remainder taken from reference TRBV5-1 and TRBJ2-1, is KAGVTQTPRYLIKTRGQQVTLSCSPISGHRSVSWYQQTPGQGLQFLFEYFSETQRNKGNFPGRFSGRQFSNSRSEMNVSTLELGDSALYLCASILTSGGYNEQFFGPGTRLTVL.